The 15 T cell receptor beta chains given below trace back to one sample, sequenced in a study of spatial heterogeneity in lung cancer. Time point denoted: sample taken at primary tumor resection. Sequencing of whole RNA from tumor, nontumor lung or frozen PBMC involved no sorting. TCRdb re-analysed the 5' RACE reads in MiXCR, keeping a single row per CDR3 protein. The table records 75,000 to 85,000 distinct CDR3 sequences, approximately 21% of them present only once. This specimen consisted of PBMCs, obtained at surgery. The source is a male donor with early-stage non-small cell lung cancer.

The count of this clonotype is one. The chain joins TRBV30 to TRBJ1-4; tentative D call: TRBD1 (5 bases). Germline lookup yields CDR1 GTSNPN and CDR2 SVGIG (reference sequence). This CDR3 contains 13 residues. V lost 2 bases and J 5 bases, leaving 9 bases between the germline ends. Written as DNA, the CDR3 is TGTGCCTGGAGTCAGGGTGCAAATGAAAAACTGTTTTTT. Amino acid sequence: CAWSQGANEKLFF.

In its sample, this clonotype was seen many times. This chain joins TRBV6-1 and TRBJ2-2; 8 bases are a match to TRBD1. Looked up from germline, CDR1 is MNHNS and CDR2 is SASEGT. There are 17 residues in the CDR3. V lost 6 bases to trimming and J lost 5 bases; unmatched junction nucleotides: 14. CDR3 in DNA: TGTGCCAGCAGGTCCTCGGGACAGGTCCTTTCAACCGGGGAGCTGTTTTTT. Its translation is CASRSSGQVLSTGELFF.

This clonotype showed up many times. This chain links TRBV9 with TRBJ2-5; D is ambiguous. Germline-derived CDR1 and CDR2 are SGDLS and YYNGEE. Trimming shortened V by 3 bases and J by 5 bases, and 8 bases separated the two germline ends. This CDR3 is 12 amino acids long. The CDR3 sequence: CASSGASETQYF. In nucleotides, the CDR3 is TGTGCCAGCAGCGGGGCGTCGGAGACCCAGTACTTC.

Concerning this clonotype itself: Compared with germline, one end of the junction differs, possibly owing to a read error. V gene TRBV30 combines with J gene TRBJ2-7; D is unclear. Germline V lookup: CDR1 GTSNPN, CDR2 SVGIG (reference sequence). The CDR3 extends over 11 amino acids. CDR3 in amino acids: CAWTTSHEQYF. CDR3 DNA: TGTGCCTGGACTACCTCCCACGAGCAGTACTTC.

This clonotype was seen many times. The gene calls are TRBV3-1 and TRBJ2-2, with D hard to call. Deletions cut 4 bases from V and 7 bases from J, with 19 bases between. The germline V gene has CDR1 LGHDT and CDR2 YNNKEL (reference sequence). The CDR3 is 16 amino acids. CDR3 nucleotides: TGTGCCAGCAGCCCTCATAAAGACCAGGTGGGCGGGGAGCTGTTTTTT. As protein: CASSPHKDQVGGELFF.

This clonotype came up a few times. The chain joins TRBV29-1 to TRBJ1-1; D gene uncertain. The CDR3 loop spans 12 amino acids. Trimming cost V 5 bases and J 2 bases, with 9 bases left between them. Germline CDR1 SQVTM, CDR2 ANQGSEA. The CDR3 here is CSVSVVNTEAFF. CDR3 DNA: TGCAGCGTTAGCGTCGTAAACACTGAAGCTTTCTTT.

At least ten counts were recorded for this clonotype. The rearrangement links TRBV4-2 to TRBJ1-1, with 8 bases lining up with TRBD1. The CDR3 spans 13 residues. V lost 0 bases to trimming and J lost 6 bases; unmatched junction nucleotides: 0. The germline CDR1 and CDR2 sequences are LGHNA and YNFKEQ. In DNA form, the CDR3 reads TGTGCCAGCAGCCAAGAGGACAGGGCTGAAGCTTTCTTT. Translation gives CASSQEDRAEAFF.

The genes are TRBV24-1 and TRBJ2-2; possibly TRBD1 or TRBD2 for D (5 bases each). V lost 3 bases to trimming and J lost 0 bases, with 7 bases between them. Germline V gene lookup returns CDR1 KGHDR and CDR2 SFDVKD. The CDR3 is 15 amino acids. The CDR3 DNA sequence: TGTGCCACCAGTGATCAGGGACCGAACACCGGGGAGCTGTTTTTT. It specifies CATSDQGPNTGELFF.

At least ten counts were recorded for this clonotype. The rearrangement joins TRBV19 to TRBJ2-6; TRBD1 is a possible D gene (5 bases). Looked up from germline, CDR1 is LNHDA and CDR2 is SQIVND (reference sequence). The CDR3 loop spans 14 amino acids. V lost 7 bases and J 2 bases, leaving 9 bases between the germline ends. The CDR3 coding sequence is TGTGCCAGTACCCAAGGGGCTGGGGCCAACGTCCTGACTTTC. Its translation is CASTQGAGANVLTF.

The gene calls are TRBV11-2 and TRBJ2-2, with 7 bases identical to TRBD1. This CDR3 region has 13 residues. V was pared by 8 bases and J by 8 bases, with 8 bases of the junction left unmatched. Per germline, CDR1 SGHAT and CDR2 FQNNGV. The CDR3 here is CASATTGPGELFF. As DNA, the CDR3 is TGTGCCAGCGCCACGACAGGGCCAGGGGAGCTGTTTTTT.

This clonotype was seen a handful of times. At one end the junction does not follow the germline gene, possibly because of a read error. V usage is TRBV2 and J usage is TRBJ1-2, with D uncertain. This CDR3 is 13 amino acids long. CDR1 and CDR2 (germline): SNHLY, FYNNEI. The CDR3 protein is CASSEEVLYGYTF. CDR3 coding DNA: TGTGCCAGCAGCGAAGAGGTCCTTTATGGCTACACCTTC.

The V and J genes are TRBV20-1 and TRBJ2-7; a possible D gene is TRBD1 (5 bases). In germline, CDR1 is DFQATT, CDR2 SNEGSKA (reference sequence). The CDR3 covers 14 residues. The V end was cut by 2 bases, the J end by 0 bases, with 11 bases between. The CDR3 region has the DNA TGCAGTGCTAGACTCCGGACAACCTCCTACGAGCAGTACTTC. It yields the protein CSARLRTTSYEQYF.

This clonotype occurred a few times. The chain uses TRBV5-4 and TRBJ2-5; the D is unclear. Germline V CDR1 and CDR2: SGHNT, YYREEE (reference sequence). CDR3 length equals 13 residues. V dropped 0 bases and J dropped 3 bases, with 6 bases sitting between them. The CDR3 DNA sequence: TGTGCCAGCAGCTTGGCCCAGAAAGAGACCCAGTACTTC. It specifies CASSLAQKETQYF.

In its sample, this clonotype was seen many times. The genes are TRBV20-1 and TRBJ2-1, with D perhaps assigned TRBD1 or TRBD2 (5 bases each). The CDR3 is 11 residues long. Looked up from germline, CDR1 is DFQATT and CDR2 is SNEGSKA (reference sequence). The CDR3 sequence is CAPLAGGEQFF. CDR3 bases: TGCGCCCCATTAGCTGGGGGTGAGCAGTTCTTC.

The gene calls are TRBV20-1 and TRBJ2-2; TRBD2 aligns across 10 bases. In germline, CDR1 is DFQATT, CDR2 SNEGSKA (reference sequence). Losses at the gene ends were 6 bases for V and 8 bases for J; bases not matched to a gene: 9. The CDR3 totals 14 residues. CDR3 protein: CSASTSGVRGELFF. CDR3 bases: TGCAGTGCGTCAACTAGCGGGGTGCGTGGGGAGCTGTTTTTT.